Reported below is one TCR beta chain. This sample is drawn from a study of blood T cell repertoires in COVID-19. Using immunoSEQ multiplex PCR, the repertoire was profiled, and TCRdb retains in-frame clones only, with some absent. Here the sample spans roughly 250,000 clones, approximately 90% being singletons. The CDR3 runs 14 residues. Germline V lookup: CDR1 MNHEY, CDR2 SVGEGT. Trimming took off 6 bases at V and 5 bases at J, with 14 bases between the two ends. The receptor was derived from a young man with acute or convalescent COVID-19. The specimen sequenced was peripheral blood. V is TRBV6-2 or TRBV6-3 and J is TRBJ1-5, with a weak D call TRBD1 (5 bases). The CDR3 DNA reads as TGTGCCAGCAGGTACGACAGAACCTATCAGCCCCAGCATTTT. This sequence encodes CASRYDRTYQPQHF.